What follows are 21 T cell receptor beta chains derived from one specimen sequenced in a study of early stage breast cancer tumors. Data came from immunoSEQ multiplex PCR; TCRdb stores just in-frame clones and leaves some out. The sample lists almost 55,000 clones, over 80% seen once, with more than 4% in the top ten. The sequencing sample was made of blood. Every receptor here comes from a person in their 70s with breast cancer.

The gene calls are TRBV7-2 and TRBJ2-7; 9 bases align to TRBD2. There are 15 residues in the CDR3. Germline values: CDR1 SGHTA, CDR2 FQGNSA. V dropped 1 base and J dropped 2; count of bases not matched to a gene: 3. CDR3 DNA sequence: TGTGCCAGCAGCTTAGTTAGCGGGGGTACCTACGAGCAGTACTTC. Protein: CASSLVSGGTYEQYF.

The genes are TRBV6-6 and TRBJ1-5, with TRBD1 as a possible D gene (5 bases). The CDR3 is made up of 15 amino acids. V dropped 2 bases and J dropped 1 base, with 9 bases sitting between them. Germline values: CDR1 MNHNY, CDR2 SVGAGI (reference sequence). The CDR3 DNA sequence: TGTGCCAGCAGTTACGAGCGGGACAGCAATCAGCCCCAGCATTTT. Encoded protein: CASSYERDSNQPQHF.

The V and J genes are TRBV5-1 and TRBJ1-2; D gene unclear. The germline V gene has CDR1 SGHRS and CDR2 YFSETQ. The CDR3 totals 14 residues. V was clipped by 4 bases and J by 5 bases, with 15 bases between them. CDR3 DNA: TGCGCCAGCAGCCCAGGACTCGTAGAATATGGCTACACCTTC. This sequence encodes CASSPGLVEYGYTF.

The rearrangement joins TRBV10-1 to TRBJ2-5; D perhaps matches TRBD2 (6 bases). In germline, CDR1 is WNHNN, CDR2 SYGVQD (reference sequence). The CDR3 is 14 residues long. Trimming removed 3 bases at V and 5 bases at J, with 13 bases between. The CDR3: CASSDGGAGETQYF. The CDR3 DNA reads TGCGCCAGCAGTGACGGGGGAGCTGGGGAGACCCAGTACTTC.

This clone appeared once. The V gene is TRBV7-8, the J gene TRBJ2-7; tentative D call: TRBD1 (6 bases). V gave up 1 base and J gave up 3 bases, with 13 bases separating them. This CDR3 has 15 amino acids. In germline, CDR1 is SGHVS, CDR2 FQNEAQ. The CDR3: CASSLERTDYYEQYF. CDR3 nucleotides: TGTGCCAGCAGCTTAGAACGGACAGATTACTACGAGCAGTACTTC.

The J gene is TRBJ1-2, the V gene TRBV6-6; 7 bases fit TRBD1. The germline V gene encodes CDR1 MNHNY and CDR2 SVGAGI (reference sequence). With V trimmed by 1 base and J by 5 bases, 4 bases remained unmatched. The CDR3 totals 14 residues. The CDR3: CASSYFDRVYGYTF. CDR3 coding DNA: TGTGCCAGCAGTTACTTCGACAGGGTTTATGGCTACACCTTC.

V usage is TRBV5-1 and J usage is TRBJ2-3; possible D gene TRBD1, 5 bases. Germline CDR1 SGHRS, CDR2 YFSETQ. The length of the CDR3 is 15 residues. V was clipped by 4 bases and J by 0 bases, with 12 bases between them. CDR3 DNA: TGCGCCAGCAGCGTAGGGGCAACTAGCACAGATACGCAGTATTTT. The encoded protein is CASSVGATSTDTQYF.

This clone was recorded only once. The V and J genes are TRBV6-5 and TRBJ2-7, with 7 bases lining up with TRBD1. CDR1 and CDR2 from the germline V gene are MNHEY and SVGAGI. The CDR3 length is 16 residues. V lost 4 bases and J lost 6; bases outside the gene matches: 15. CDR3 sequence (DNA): TGTGCCAGCAGTTCGGTCGGGACAGCTCCTGAAGGCGAGCAGTACTTC. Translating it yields CASSSVGTAPEGEQYF.

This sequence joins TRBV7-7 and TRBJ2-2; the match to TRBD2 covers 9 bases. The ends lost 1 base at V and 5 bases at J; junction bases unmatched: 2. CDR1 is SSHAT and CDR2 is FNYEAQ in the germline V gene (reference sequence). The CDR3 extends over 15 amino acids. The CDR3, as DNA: TGTGCCAGCAGCTTAGTAGCGGGGGAGACCGGGGAGCTGTTTTTT. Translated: CASSLVAGETGELFF.

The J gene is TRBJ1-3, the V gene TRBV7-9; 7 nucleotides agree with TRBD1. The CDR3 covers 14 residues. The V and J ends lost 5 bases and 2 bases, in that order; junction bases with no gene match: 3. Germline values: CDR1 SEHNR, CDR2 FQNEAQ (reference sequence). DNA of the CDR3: TGTGCCAGCAGCCATGACAGGGCTGGAAACACCATATATTTT. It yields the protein CASSHDRAGNTIYF.

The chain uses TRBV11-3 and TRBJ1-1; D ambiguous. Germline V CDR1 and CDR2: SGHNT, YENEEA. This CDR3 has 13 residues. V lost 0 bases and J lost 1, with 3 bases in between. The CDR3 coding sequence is TGTGCCAGCAGCTTAGACAGGAACACTGAAGCTTTCTTT. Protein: CASSLDRNTEAFF.

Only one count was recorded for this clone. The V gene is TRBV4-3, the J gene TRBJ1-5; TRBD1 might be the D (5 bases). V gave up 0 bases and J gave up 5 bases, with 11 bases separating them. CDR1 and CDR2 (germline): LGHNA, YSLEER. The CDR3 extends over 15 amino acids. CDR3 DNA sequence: TGCGCCAGCAGCCAAGATTGGCAGGGTCATCAGCCCCAGCATTTT. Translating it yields CASSQDWQGHQPQHF.

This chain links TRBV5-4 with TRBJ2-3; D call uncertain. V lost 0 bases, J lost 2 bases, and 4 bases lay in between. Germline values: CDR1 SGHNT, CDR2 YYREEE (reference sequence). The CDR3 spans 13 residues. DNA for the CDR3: TGTGCCAGCAGCTTGGACTTCACAGATACGCAGTATTTT. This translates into CASSLDFTDTQYF.

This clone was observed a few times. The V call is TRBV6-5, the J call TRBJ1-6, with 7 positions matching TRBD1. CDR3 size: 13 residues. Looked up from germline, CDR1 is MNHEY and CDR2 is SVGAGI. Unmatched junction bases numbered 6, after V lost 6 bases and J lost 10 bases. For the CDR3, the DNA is TGTGCCAGCAGGCCAGGGGGGCGGTCACCCCTCCACTTT. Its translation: CASRPGGRSPLHF.

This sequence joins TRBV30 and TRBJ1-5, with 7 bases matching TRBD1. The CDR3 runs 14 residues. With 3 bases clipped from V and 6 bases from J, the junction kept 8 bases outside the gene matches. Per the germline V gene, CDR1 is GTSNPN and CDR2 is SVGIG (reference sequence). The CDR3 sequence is CAWRQGQSGQPQHF. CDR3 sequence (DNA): TGTGCCTGGAGGCAGGGACAGTCGGGTCAGCCCCAGCATTTT.

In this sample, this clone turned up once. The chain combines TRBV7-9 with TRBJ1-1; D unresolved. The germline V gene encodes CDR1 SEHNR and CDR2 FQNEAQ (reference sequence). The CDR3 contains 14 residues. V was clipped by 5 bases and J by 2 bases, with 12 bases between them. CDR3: CASSPGRGNTEAFF. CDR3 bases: TGTGCCAGCAGCCCAGGTCGGGGAAACACTGAAGCTTTCTTT. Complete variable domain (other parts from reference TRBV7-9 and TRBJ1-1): DTGVSQNPRHKITKRGQNVTFRCDPISEHNRLYWYRQTLGQGPEFLTYFQNEAQLEKSRLLSDRFSAERPKGSFSTLEIQRTEQGDSAMYLCASSPGRGNTEAFFGQGTRLTVV.

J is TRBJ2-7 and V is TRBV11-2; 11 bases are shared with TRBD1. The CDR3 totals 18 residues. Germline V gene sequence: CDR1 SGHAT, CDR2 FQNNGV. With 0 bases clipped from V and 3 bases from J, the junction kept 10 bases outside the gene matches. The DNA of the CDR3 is TGTGCCAGCAGCTTAGATGCGGGACAGGGGGACGTCCTCTACGAGCAGTACTTC. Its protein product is CASSLDAGQGDVLYEQYF.

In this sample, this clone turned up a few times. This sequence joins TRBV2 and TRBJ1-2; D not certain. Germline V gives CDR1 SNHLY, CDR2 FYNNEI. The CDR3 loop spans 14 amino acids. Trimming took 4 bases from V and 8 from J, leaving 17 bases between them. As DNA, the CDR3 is TGTGCCAGCAGTGTGAGAACCTCCCAAGAGGGCTACACCTTC. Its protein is CASSVRTSQEGYTF.

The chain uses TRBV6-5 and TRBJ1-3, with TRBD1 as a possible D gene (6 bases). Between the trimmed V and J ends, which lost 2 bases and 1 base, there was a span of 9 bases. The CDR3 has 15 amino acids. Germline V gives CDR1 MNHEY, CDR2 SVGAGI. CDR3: CASSYQTGSGNTIYF. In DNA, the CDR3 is TGTGCCAGCAGTTACCAGACAGGATCTGGAAACACCATATATTTT.

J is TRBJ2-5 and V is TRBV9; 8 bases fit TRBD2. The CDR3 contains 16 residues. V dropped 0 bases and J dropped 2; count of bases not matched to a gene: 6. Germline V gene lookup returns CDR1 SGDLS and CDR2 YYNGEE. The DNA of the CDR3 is TGTGCCAGCAGCGTAGCTACGGGGGGGACTCAAGAGACCCAGTACTTC. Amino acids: CASSVATGGTQETQYF.

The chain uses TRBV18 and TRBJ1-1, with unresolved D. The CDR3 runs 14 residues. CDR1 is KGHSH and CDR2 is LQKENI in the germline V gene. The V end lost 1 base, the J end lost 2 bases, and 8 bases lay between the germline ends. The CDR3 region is CASSPLNINTEAFF. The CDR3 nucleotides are TGTGCCAGCTCACCACTCAACATAAACACTGAAGCTTTCTTT.